The clone carrying this T cell receptor (beta chain) has a handful of counts. This sample was taken from a study of T cell changes during pregnancy in multiple sclerosis. The CDR3 sequence is 13 residues long. V was shortened by 2 bases and J by 5 bases, with 9 bases between the two germline ends. Germline CDR1 reads SGHTA; CDR2 reads FQGTGA. The protocol was immunoSEQ multiplex PCR, while the TCRdb copy is restricted to in-frame clones and leaves out a portion. The sample includes more than 70,000 clones, around 93% of them seen just once. This sequence was found in a female donor with multiple sclerosis, enrolled in a pregnancy study. Here the sequenced sample was peripheral blood, taken before pregnancy. This chain connects TRBV7-3 to TRBJ1-1, with no clear D. The DNA of the CDR3 is TGTGCCAGCAGCTTAGAGGGTACGACTGAAGCTTTCTTT. Protein product: CASSLEGTTEAFF.